Listed below are T cell receptor beta chains from one sample, sequenced in a study of T cells after yellow fever vaccination. TCRdb processed the 5' RACE reads anew with MiXCR; each CDR3 protein has one entry. The table has roughly 350,000 distinct CDR3 sequences, roughly 4.3% seen once; the top ten hold approximately 25%. This specimen was PBMCs, taken 5 days after the yellow fever booster vaccination. The receptors were gathered from a man between 18 and 29 years old who received the YFV17D yellow fever vaccine. The conserved cysteine and the conserved F or W are not part of the CDR3 here.

V gene	J gene	CDR3 protein
TRBV11-2	TRBJ2-1	ASSLVDQGNEQF
TRBV7-2	TRBJ2-2	ASSADFSRGRAGELF
TRBV5-4	TRBJ2-3	ASSLELTGASTDTQY
TRBV12-3/TRBV12-4	TRBJ2-5	ADMTRAPQETQY
TRBV5-4	TRBJ1-2	ASSLRGIGYGYT
TRBV5-1	TRBJ2-3	ARKQGPSTDTQY
TRBV7-6	TRBJ2-7	ASSTSGLATYEQY
TRBV6-5	TRBJ2-2	ASRRGPRGTGELF
TRBV10-2	TRBJ2-1	ASSPSGANEQF
TRBV19	TRBJ1-1	ASNNRDGNTEAF
TRBV4-1	TRBJ2-4	ASSQELTPWDIQY
TRBV2	TRBJ1-2	ASSVQPQNNYGYT
TRBV5-1	TRBJ1-6	ASSPQGDNSPLH
TRBV7-6	TRBJ2-2	ASSLTGGDTGELF
TRBV5-1	TRBJ2-1	ASSLEGTSLYNEQF
TRBV14	TRBJ1-1	ASRRDPSEAF
TRBV6-6	TRBJ2-2	ASSQPGGTNTGELF
TRBV7-9	TRBJ1-4	ASSLLGSTNEKLF